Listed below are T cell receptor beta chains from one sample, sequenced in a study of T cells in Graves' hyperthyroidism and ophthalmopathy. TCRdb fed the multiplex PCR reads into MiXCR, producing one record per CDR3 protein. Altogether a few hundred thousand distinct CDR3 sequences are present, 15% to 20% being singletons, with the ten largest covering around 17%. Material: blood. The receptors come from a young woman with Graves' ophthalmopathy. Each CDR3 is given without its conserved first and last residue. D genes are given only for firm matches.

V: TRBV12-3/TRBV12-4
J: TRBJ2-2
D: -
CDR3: ASSSWTVELF

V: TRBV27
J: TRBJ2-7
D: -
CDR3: ASSFIGTSYEQY

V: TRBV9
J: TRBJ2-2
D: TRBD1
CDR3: ASSVGLRPGQGVLGELF

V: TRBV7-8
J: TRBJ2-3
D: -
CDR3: ASSLAGLTDTQY

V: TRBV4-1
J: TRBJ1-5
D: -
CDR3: ASSQDWENQPQH

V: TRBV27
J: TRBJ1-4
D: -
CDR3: ASSLAAYEKLF

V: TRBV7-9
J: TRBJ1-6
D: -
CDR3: ASSLAGSLPLH

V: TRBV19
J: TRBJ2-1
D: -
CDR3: ASTFGAGNNEQF

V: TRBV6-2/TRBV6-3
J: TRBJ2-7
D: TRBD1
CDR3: ASSTGPGTGGHEQY

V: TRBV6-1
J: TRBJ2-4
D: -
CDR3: ASSGGQDIKNIQY

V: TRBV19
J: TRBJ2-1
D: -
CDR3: ASSIAVSPQNEQF

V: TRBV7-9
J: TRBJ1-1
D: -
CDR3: ASSLDDSTEAF

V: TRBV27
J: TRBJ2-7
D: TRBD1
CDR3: ASSPGTAPYDEQY

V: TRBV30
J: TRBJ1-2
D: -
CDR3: AWSRRDTAWYGYT

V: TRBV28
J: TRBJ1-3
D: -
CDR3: ASSLRGTGNTIY

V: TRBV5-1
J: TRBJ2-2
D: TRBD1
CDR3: ASSEGAGNTGELF

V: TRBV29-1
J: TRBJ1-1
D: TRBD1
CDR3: SIPGLGTVAF

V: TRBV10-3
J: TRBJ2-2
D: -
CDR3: ATLHPTLDRNTGELF

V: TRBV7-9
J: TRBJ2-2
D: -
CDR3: ASSWSEGAGELF

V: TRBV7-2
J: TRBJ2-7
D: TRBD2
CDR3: ASSPPGLDSYEQY

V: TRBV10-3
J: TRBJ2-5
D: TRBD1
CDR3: AISETGGVETQY

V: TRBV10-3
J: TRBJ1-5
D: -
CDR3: AISESSNQPQH

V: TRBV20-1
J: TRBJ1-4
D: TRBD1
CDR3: SADTGTAVEKLF

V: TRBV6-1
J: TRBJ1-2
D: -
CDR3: ASSGGPYGYT

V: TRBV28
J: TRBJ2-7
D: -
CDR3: ASSLGTTYEQY

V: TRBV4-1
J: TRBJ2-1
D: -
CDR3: ASSRVRDNEQF

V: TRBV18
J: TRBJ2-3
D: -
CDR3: ASSPPVENTDTQY

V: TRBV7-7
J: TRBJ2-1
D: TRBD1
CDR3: ASSPGGSRNEQF

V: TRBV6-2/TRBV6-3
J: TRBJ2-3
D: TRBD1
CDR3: ASSYGRDRDEKVTDTQY

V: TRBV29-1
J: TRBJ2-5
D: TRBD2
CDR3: SVESGVGRTQY

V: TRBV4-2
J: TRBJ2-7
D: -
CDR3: ASSQDPSNYEQY

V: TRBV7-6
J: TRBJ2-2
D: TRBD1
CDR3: ASSFGVRQGTGELF

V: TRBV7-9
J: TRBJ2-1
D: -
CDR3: ASSLGFRAVNEQF